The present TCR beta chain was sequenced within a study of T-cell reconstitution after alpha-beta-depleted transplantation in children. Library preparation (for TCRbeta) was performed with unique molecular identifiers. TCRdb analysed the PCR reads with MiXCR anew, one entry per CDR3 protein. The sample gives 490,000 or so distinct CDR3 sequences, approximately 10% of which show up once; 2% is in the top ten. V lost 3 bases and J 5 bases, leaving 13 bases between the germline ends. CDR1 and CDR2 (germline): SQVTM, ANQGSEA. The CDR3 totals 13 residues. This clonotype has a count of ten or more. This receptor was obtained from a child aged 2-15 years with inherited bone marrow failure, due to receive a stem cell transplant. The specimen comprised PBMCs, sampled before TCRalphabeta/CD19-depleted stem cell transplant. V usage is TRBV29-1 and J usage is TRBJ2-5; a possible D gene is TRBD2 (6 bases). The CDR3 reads CSVDRTSRETQYF. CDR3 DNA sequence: TGCAGCGTTGACCGCACTAGCAGGGAGACCCAGTACTTC.